The present T cell receptor (beta chain) was sequenced within a study of T cells after yellow fever vaccination. Turning to the study itself: With SMART-Seq v4 Ultra Low Input, the fractions containing low cell numbers were prepared. Findings and caveats of the study: Clones that expanded after primary vaccination mostly reappeared after the booster (less than 98% CD4, approximately 87% CD8). Of the clonotypes, a small share occurred in both CD4 and CD8 compartments.

Notes on this clonotype: Its target is unknown.

V lost 4 bases to trimming and J lost 5 bases, with 15 bases between them. CDR3 length: 15 amino acids. Germline V gene data show CDR1 as SGHAT and CDR2 as FQNNGV. UMIs were added to TCR cDNA along with a universal primer site when it was made by 5'RACE template switching. TCRdb ran MiXCR on the 5' RACE reads and lists one entry per CDR3 protein. The table lists some 550,000 distinct CDR3 sequences, approximately 21% of them singletons. This receptor was obtained from a young man who received the YFV17D yellow fever vaccine. V usage is TRBV11-2 and J usage is TRBJ2-1; D may correspond to TRBD1 or TRBD2 (5 bases each). Sequencing used PBMCs, obtained 15 days after the yellow fever booster vaccination. In nucleotides, the CDR3 is TGTGCCAGCAGCTCGAGTTTCGGGGCACACAATGAGCAGTTCTTC. It codes for CASSSSFGAHNEQFF.